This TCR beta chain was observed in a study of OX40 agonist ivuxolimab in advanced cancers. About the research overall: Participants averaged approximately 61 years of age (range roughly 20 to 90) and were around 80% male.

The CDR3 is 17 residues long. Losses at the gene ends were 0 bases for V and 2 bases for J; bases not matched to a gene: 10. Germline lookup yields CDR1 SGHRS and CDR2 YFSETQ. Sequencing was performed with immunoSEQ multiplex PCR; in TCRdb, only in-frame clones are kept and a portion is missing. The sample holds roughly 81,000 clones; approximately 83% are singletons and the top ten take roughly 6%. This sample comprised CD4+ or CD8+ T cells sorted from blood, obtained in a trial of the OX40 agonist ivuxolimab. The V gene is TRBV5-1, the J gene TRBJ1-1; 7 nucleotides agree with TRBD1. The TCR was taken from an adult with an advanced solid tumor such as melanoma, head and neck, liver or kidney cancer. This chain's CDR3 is CASSLEGGLGGNTEAFF. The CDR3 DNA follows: TGCGCCAGCAGCTTGGAAGGGGGCTTGGGTGGAAACACTGAAGCTTTCTTT. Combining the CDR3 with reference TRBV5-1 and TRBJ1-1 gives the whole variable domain KAGVTQTPRYLIKTRGQQVTLSCSPISGHRSVSWYQQTPGQGLQFLFEYFSETQRNKGNFPGRFSGRQFSNSRSEMNVSTLELGDSALYLCASSLEGGLGGNTEAFFGQGTRLTVV.